This passage covers 3 T cell receptor beta chains from one sample sequenced in a study of persistence of HIV-infected CD4 T cells. Antigen specificity for these receptors is unknown. An overlapping HIV-1 Gag peptide pool stimulated these cells at 0.85 to 1 ug/peptide/mL. Memory cells lacking CD40L and CD69 with high CD45RO were sorted. The immunoSEQ assay was version 4, run in survey mode. TCRdb keeps only in-frame clones here, not all; method: immunoSEQ multiplex PCR. The sample shows 30,000 to 45,000 clones, 85% of them seen only once. Sample: cultured CD4+ T cells from PBMCs, taken from a patient who received antiretroviral therapy. Receptor source: an adult with HIV. The donor label of this sample is uncertain.

The chain combines TRBV3-1 (or the pseudogene TRBV3-2) with TRBJ1-2; maybe TRBD1 (6 bases). The CDR3 spans 13 residues. The V end was cut by 0 bases, the J end by 7 bases, with 9 bases between. Germline V gene data show CDR1 as LGHDT and CDR2 as YNNKEL (reference sequence). The CDR3 protein is CASSQEQGRGYTF. The CDR3 nucleotides read TGTGCCAGCAGCCAAGAACAGGGCCGTGGCTACACCTTC.

This sequence joins TRBV5-1 and TRBJ2-2; either TRBD1 or TRBD2 may supply D (5 bases each). CDR1 is SGHRS, CDR2 YFSETQ, per germline. Trimming removed 0 bases at V and 7 bases at J, with 16 bases between. This CDR3 contains 16 residues. Written as DNA, the CDR3 is TGCGCCAGCAGCTTGGATGGGTCGGCGAGGGGCGGGGAGCTGTTTTTT. This sequence encodes CASSLDGSARGGELFF. Filled out from reference TRBV5-1 and TRBJ2-2, the complete variable domain reads KAGVTQTPRYLIKTRGQQVTLSCSPISGHRSVSWYQQTPGQGLQFLFEYFSETQRNKGNFPGRFSGRQFSNSRSEMNVSTLELGDSALYLCASSLDGSARGGELFFGEGSRLTVL.

The gene calls are TRBV6-4 and TRBJ2-3; TRBD1 agrees at 7 bases. The V gene end was trimmed by 8 bases and the J gene end by 0 bases; junction bases not matched to a gene: 8. Per germline, CDR1 MRHNA and CDR2 SNTAGT. The CDR3 sequence is 15 residues long. Written as DNA, the CDR3 is TGTGCCAGCGGAAAGGGACAGACTAGCACAGATACGCAGTATTTT. Amino acids: CASGKGQTSTDTQYF.